Below, one T cell receptor (beta chain) is given with its context. The antigen is unknown. The sample comes from a study of cytomegalovirus exposure and HLA in healthy donors. On the study more broadly: The 100 to 150 validation repertoires, a later analysis reported, used the same platform as the 600 to 700 repertoires from the first cohort. Study findings and constraints: Among TCR beta chains, those listed as cytomegalovirus-associated numbered about 160. The authors confirmed in vitro that three CMV-associated chains were specific for CMV antigens. In the 120 validation repertoires, under 95% of cluster scores exceeded 0, per a later analysis.

Some clones are missing from TCRdb's copy, which holds only in-frame ones; the method was immunoSEQ multiplex PCR. The data show fewer than 90,000 clones, around 82% seen once. This receptor was taken from a woman aged 18 to 35 in good health and CMV-seropositive. Sequenced input: PBMCs.

The CDR3 reads CASSQGSYEQYF. In nucleotides, the CDR3 is TGTGCCAGCAGTCAGGGTTCCTACGAGCAGTACTTC. This chain joins TRBV6-5 and TRBJ2-7; perhaps TRBD1 as D (5 bases). There are 12 residues in the CDR3. The V end lost 5 bases, the J end lost 1 base, and 6 bases lay between the germline ends. Germline CDR1 is MNHEY and CDR2 is SVGAGI.